These 4 T cell receptor beta chains were all obtained from the same sample, sequenced in a study of blood T cells in healthy people across ages. A second 7 to 11 cycle PCR used barcoded and J-beta primers. TCRdb recomputed calls from the 5' RACE reads with MiXCR, one row per CDR3 protein. Here the sample spans 650,000 to 900,000 distinct CDR3 sequences, around 62% being singletons. What was sequenced was blood. Every receptor here comes from a young man in good health.

This sequence joins TRBV4-2 and TRBJ2-2, with 11 bases that match TRBD2. V lost 2 bases, J lost 0 bases, and 5 bases stayed unmatched. Germline lookup yields CDR1 LGHNA and CDR2 YNFKEQ. The CDR3 spans 18 residues. The CDR3 loop reads CASSQPTSGASNTGELFF. The DNA of the CDR3 is TGTGCCAGCAGCCAACCGACTAGCGGGGCGTCGAACACCGGGGAGCTGTTTTTT.

This clonotype was detected only once. The junction and the germline gene differ at one end; a read error may be behind it. This rearrangement joins TRBV5-1 to TRBJ2-3, with 8 positions matching TRBD2. Germline V gene data show CDR1 as SGHRS and CDR2 as YFSETQ. The CDR3 extends over 16 amino acids. The CDR3 is CASSSVAGTKADTRYF. The CDR3 DNA is TGCGCCAGCAGCTCCGTAGCGGGGACTAAGGCGGATACGCGGTATTTT. The variable domain in full, with the rest retrieved from reference TRBV5-1 and TRBJ2-3, is KAGVTQTPRYLIKTRGQQVTLSCSPISGHRSVSWYQQTPGQGLQFLFEYFSETQRNKGNFPGRFSGRQFSNSRSEMNVSTLELGDSALYLCASSSVAGTKADTRYFGPGTRLTVL.

The chain carries TRBV7-2 and TRBJ2-1, with 9 nucleotides matching TRBD1. The V gene end was trimmed by 4 bases and the J gene end by 4 bases; junction bases not matched to a gene: 11. The CDR3 loop spans 17 amino acids. CDR1 SGHTA and CDR2 FQGNSA come from the germline V gene. CDR3 bases: TGTGCCAGCAGCTACCCCCTCCCGGGACAGGGTTACAATGAGCAGTTCTTC. Protein sequence: CASSYPLPGQGYNEQFF.

This clonotype was recorded a few times. V and J are TRBV7-9 and TRBJ1-2; D not resolved. Germline CDR1 reads SEHNR; CDR2 reads FQNEAQ (reference sequence). This CDR3 is 16 amino acids long. V lost 1 base and J 2 bases, leaving 14 bases between the germline ends. The CDR3 sequence: CASSLDPARWNYGYTF. The CDR3 bases are TGTGCCAGCAGCTTAGACCCGGCACGATGGAACTATGGCTACACCTTC.